This is a list of T cell receptor beta chains from one sample in a study of blood T cell repertoires in COVID-19. The table came from immunoSEQ multiplex PCR; TCRdb's copy has only in-frame clones and leaves some out. In the table there are some 290,000 clones, 90% of which are singletons. Sequencing used PBMCs or T cells enriched from blood (not recorded which). These receptors all come from a woman in her twenties or thirties who had been exposed to COVID-19. Each CDR3 is given with its conserved first and last residue. The D gene is left open where the match is weak. Size values are once, few and many counts, or a class for expanded clones, and some rows have none.

D: NA; V: TRBV27; size: NA; J: TRBJ1-1; CDR3: CASRVRGTEAFF; DNA: TGTGCCAGCAGAGTCAGGGGCACTGAAGCTTTCTTT
D: TRBD2; V: TRBV4-3; size: NA; J: TRBJ2-5; CDR3: CASSQDGTSGEDMETQYF; DNA: TGCGCCAGCAGCCAAGATGGGACTAGCGGGGAGGATATGGAGACCCAGTACTTC
D: NA; V: TRBV27; size: NA; J: TRBJ2-7; CDR3: CASSLIAGAYSYEQYF; DNA: TGTGCCAGCAGTTTAATAGCAGGGGCGTATTCCTACGAGCAGTACTTC
D: NA; V: TRBV20-1; size: NA; J: TRBJ1-1; CDR3: CSASVATEAFF; DNA: TGCAGTGCTAGTGTAGCCACTGAAGCTTTCTTT
D: NA; V: TRBV5-4; size: NA; J: TRBJ2-3; CDR3: CASSLYLDTQYF; DNA: TGTGCCAGCAGCTTATATTTAGATACGCAGTATTTT
D: NA; V: TRBV3-1/TRBV3-2; size: NA; J: TRBJ2-3; CDR3: CASSPNADTQYF; DNA: TGTGCCAGCAGCCCCAATGCAGATACGCAGTATTTT
D: NA; V: TRBV4-1; size: NA; J: TRBJ2-3; CDR3: CASSQEVYGAGDTQYF; DNA: TGCGCCAGCAGCCAAGAAGTCTATGGGGCGGGGGATACGCAGTATTTT
D: NA; V: TRBV28; size: NA; J: TRBJ1-4; CDR3: CASRGGNEKLFF; DNA: TGTGCCAGCAGGGGGGGTAATGAAAAACTGTTTTTT
D: TRBD1; V: TRBV13; size: NA; J: TRBJ1-2; CDR3: CASSQNYRGGYGYTF; DNA: TGTGCCAGCAGCCAAAATTACAGGGGAGGCTATGGCTACACCTTC
D: NA; V: TRBV7-6; size: NA; J: TRBJ2-1; CDR3: CASSTRQGGGEQFF; DNA: TGTGCCAGCAGCACCCGACAGGGAGGTGGTGAGCAGTTCTTC
D: NA; V: TRBV7-6; size: NA; J: TRBJ1-1; CDR3: CASSFGGIGSHTEAFF; DNA: TGTGCCAGCAGCTTTGGGGGGATTGGGAGTCACACTGAAGCTTTCTTT
D: NA; V: TRBV10-3; size: NA; J: TRBJ1-6; CDR3: CAISDGVRTNSPLHF; DNA: TGTGCCATCAGTGACGGCGTCAGGACTAACTCACCCCTCCACTTT
D: TRBD1; V: TRBV4-1; size: NA; J: TRBJ1-3; CDR3: CASSAPGTGAGNTIYF; DNA: TGCGCCAGCAGCGCACCCGGGACAGGGGCTGGAAACACCATATATTTT
D: NA; V: TRBV11-2; size: NA; J: TRBJ1-2; CDR3: CASSLSGTNYGYTF; DNA: TGTGCCAGCAGCCTATCCGGGACTAACTATGGCTACACCTTC
D: NA; V: TRBV27; size: NA; J: TRBJ1-1; CDR3: CASSVQGLDTEAFF; DNA: TGTGCCAGCAGTGTCCAGGGATTGGACACTGAAGCTTTCTTT
D: TRBD2; V: TRBV7-9; size: NA; J: TRBJ2-2; CDR3: CASSLFPLAVNTGELFF; DNA: TGTGCCAGCAGCTTATTCCCCCTAGCGGTGAACACCGGGGAGCTGTTTTTT
D: TRBD1; V: TRBV7-3; size: NA; J: TRBJ2-5; CDR3: CASSWTGSGETQYF; DNA: TGTGCCAGCAGCTGGACAGGGTCGGGAGAGACCCAGTACTTC
D: NA; V: TRBV21-1; size: NA; J: TRBJ2-6; CDR3: CASSRYSGANVLTF; DNA: TGTGCCAGCAGCCGGTACTCTGGGGCCAACGTCCTGACTTTC
D: NA; V: TRBV9; size: NA; J: TRBJ1-5; CDR3: CASGAGASSNQPQHF; DNA: TGTGCCAGCGGGGCAGGGGCTTCGTCCAATCAGCCCCAGCATTTT
D: TRBD2; V: TRBV18; size: NA; J: TRBJ2-5; CDR3: CASSPTGGPLSETQYF; DNA: TGTGCCAGCTCACCGACGGGGGGGCCACTCTCAGAGACCCAGTACTTC
D: NA; V: TRBV3-1/TRBV3-2; size: NA; J: TRBJ1-5; CDR3: CASSQGSGPQHF; DNA: TGTGCCAGCAGCCAAGGTAGCGGGCCCCAGCATTTT
D: TRBD1; V: TRBV7-9; size: NA; J: TRBJ1-3; CDR3: CASSLRQGERNTIYF; DNA: TGTGCCAGCAGCTTACGACAGGGTGAAAGAAACACCATATATTTT
D: TRBD1; V: TRBV29-1; size: NA; J: TRBJ2-3; CDR3: CSVCPGTGWF; DNA: TGCAGCGTCTGCCCCGGGACAGGGTGGTTT
D: TRBD1; V: TRBV6-2/TRBV6-3; size: NA; J: TRBJ1-4; CDR3: CASSYRKTGVWEKLFF; DNA: TGTGCCAGCAGTTACCGTAAAACAGGGGTCTGGGAAAAACTGTTTTTT
D: NA; V: TRBV5-1; size: NA; J: TRBJ1-1; CDR3: CASRVAGGPWAFF; DNA: TGCGCCAGCAGGGTTGCGGGGGGCCCTTGGGCTTTCTTT
D: NA; V: TRBV29-1; size: NA; J: TRBJ2-1; CDR3: CSVAGSSASYNEQFF; DNA: TGCAGCGTTGCGGGGAGTTCGGCGTCCTACAATGAGCAGTTCTTC
D: TRBD2; V: TRBV10-3; size: few; J: TRBJ2-1; CDR3: CAISESQRGVRHEQFF; DNA: TGTGCCATCAGTGAGTCGCAGCGGGGGGTACGTCATGAGCAGTTCTTC
D: NA; V: TRBV5-1; size: NA; J: TRBJ1-6; CDR3: CASSLELAWSPLHF; DNA: TGCGCCAGCAGCTTGGAGCTCGCATGGTCACCCCTCCACTTT
D: TRBD1; V: TRBV27; size: NA; J: TRBJ1-2; CDR3: CASSSDRDSYGYTF; DNA: TGTGCCAGCAGTTCTGACCGGGACAGCTATGGCTACACCTTC
D: TRBD1; V: TRBV29-1; size: NA; J: TRBJ1-1; CDR3: CSVTLQGARTEAFF; DNA: TGCAGCGTGACATTACAGGGGGCACGCACTGAAGCTTTCTTT
D: NA; V: TRBV6-5; size: NA; J: TRBJ2-1; CDR3: CASSKSWNEQFF; DNA: TGTGCCAGCAGTAAAAGCTGGAATGAGCAGTTCTTC